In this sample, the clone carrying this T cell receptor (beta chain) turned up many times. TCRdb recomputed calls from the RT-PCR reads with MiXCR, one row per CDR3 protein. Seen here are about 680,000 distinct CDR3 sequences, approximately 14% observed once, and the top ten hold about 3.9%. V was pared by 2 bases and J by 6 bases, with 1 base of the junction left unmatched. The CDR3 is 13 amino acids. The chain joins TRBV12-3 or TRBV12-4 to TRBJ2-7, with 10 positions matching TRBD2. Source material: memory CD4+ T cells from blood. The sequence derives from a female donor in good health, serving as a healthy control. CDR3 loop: CASSLLAGVEQYF. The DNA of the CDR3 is TGTGCCAGCAGTTTACTAGCGGGAGTCGAGCAGTACTTC.